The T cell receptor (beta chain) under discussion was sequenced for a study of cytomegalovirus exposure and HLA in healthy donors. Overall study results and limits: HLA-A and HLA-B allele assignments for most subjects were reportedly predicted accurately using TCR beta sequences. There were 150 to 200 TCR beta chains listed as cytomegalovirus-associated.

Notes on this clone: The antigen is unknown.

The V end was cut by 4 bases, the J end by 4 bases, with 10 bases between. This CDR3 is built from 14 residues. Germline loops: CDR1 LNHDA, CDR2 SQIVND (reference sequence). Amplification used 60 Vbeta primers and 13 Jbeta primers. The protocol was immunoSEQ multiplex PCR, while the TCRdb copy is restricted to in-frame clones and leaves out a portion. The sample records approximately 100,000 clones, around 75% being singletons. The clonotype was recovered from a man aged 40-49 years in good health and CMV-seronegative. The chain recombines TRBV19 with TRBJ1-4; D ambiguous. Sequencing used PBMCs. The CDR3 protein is CASSTRRNNEKLFF. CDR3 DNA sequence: TGTGCCAGTAGTACCCGGAGGAATAATGAAAAACTGTTTTTT.